These 28 T cell receptor beta chains came from one sample sequenced in a study of T cell responses to AZD1222 COVID-19 vaccine (dated by TCRdb to 2020 to 2023). The time point label, read with the paper, signifies: baseline before first vaccination. Receptors were amplified or captured by the immunoSEQ multiplex PCR assay. TCRdb holds this immuneACCESS table with in-frame rearrangements only. Some clones are missing; in checked studies, unresolved V genes explain under half, and the rest has no known cause. Within this sample are 150,000 or so clones, with over 75% of them counted one time only. Approximately 1.8% of the sample is taken by the ten largest. The sequenced sample was peripheral blood, obtained on day 0 of AZD1222 vaccination. The source is an adult in good health.

The genes are TRBV4-2 and TRBJ2-1; TRBD2 is a possible D gene (6 bases). Germline CDR1 and CDR2: LGHNA and YNFKEQ. Trimming left V 4 bases short and J 9 bases short, with 19 bases between. The CDR3 covers 15 residues. The CDR3 DNA is TGTGCCAGCAGCCCTCGGGAGAACATTGGTTCTGAGCAGTTCTTC. Translating gives CASSPRENIGSEQFF.

The CDR3 sequence is CASSLTAPNSGANVLTF. The CDR3 DNA sequence: TGTGCCAGCAGCCTGACAGCGCCGAACTCTGGGGCCAACGTCCTGACTTTC. The V and J genes are TRBV2 and TRBJ2-6, with D tentatively TRBD1 (5 bases). The V end lost 6 bases, the J end lost 0 bases, and 15 bases lay between the germline ends. The CDR3 totals 17 residues. In germline, CDR1 is SNHLY, CDR2 FYNNEI.

CDR3: CASSVSSRRGQGLSTNEKLFF. The CDR3 DNA follows: TGTGCCAGCAGCGTATCGTCCCGTAGGGGACAGGGACTTTCCACTAATGAAAAACTGTTTTTT. The genes are TRBV9 and TRBJ1-4; the match to TRBD1 covers 9 bases. V shed 1 base, J shed 2 bases, and the junction held 18 bases outside the gene matches. This CDR3 has 21 residues. Looked up from germline, CDR1 is SGDLS and CDR2 is YYNGEE.

This clone was seen only a few times. The chain recombines TRBV14 with TRBJ1-2, with no clear D. The V end was cut by 6 bases, the J end by 0 bases, with 8 bases between. The CDR3 is 13 amino acids. From germline, CDR1 is SGHDN and CDR2 FVKESK. CDR3 nucleotides: TGTGCCAGCAGTTTCGCAGCTAACTATGGCTACACCTTC. It yields the protein CASSFAANYGYTF. Combining the CDR3 with reference TRBV14 and TRBJ1-2 gives the whole variable domain EAGVTQFPSHSVIEKGQTVTLRCDPISGHDNLYWYRRVMGKEIKFLLHFVKESKQDESGMPNNRFLAERTGGTYSTLKVQPAELEDSGVYFCASSFAANYGYTFGSGTRLTVV.

The chain carries TRBV3-1 (or the pseudogene TRBV3-2) and TRBJ2-7; D unclear. The V end was cut by 3 bases, the J end by 0 bases, with 3 bases between. The CDR3 is 12 amino acids. Germline V gene data show CDR1 as LGHDT and CDR2 as YNNKEL (reference sequence). The CDR3 region has the DNA TGTGCCAGCAGCCAGATCTCCTACGAGCAGTACTTC. As protein: CASSQISYEQYF.

The chain joins TRBV5-1 to TRBJ2-2, with 9 bases aligning to TRBD1. J was trimmed by 4 bases and V by 0 bases; bases with no gene match: 7. Germline loops: CDR1 SGHRS, CDR2 YFSETQ. CDR3 size: 17 residues. Here the CDR3 reads CASSLAGQGSGTGELFF. DNA for the CDR3: TGCGCCAGCAGCTTGGCCGGACAGGGGTCAGGCACCGGGGAGCTGTTTTTT.

The chain uses TRBV6-2 or TRBV6-3 and TRBJ2-1; 13 positions match TRBD2. Germline V gene sequence: CDR1 MNHEY, CDR2 SVGEGT. The CDR3 has 18 amino acids. Unmatched junction bases numbered 2, after V lost 0 bases and J lost 0 bases. The CDR3 DNA sequence: TGTGCCAGCAGTTACTCGACTAGCGGGAGGAGCTCCTACAATGAGCAGTTCTTC. Amino acid sequence: CASSYSTSGRSSYNEQFF.

This clone was counted a single time. Other DNA sequences from this sample encode an identical CDR3 as well. The chain carries TRBV12-3 or TRBV12-4 and TRBJ1-1; D gene uncertain. The CDR3 extends over 12 amino acids. V dropped 6 bases and J dropped 5 bases, with 10 bases sitting between them. The CDR3, as DNA: TGTGCCAGCAGCTTTACCGGGACTGAAGCTTTCTTT. The encoded protein is CASSFTGTEAFF.

V is TRBV2 and J is TRBJ2-7, with 9 positions matching TRBD1. The CDR3 sequence is 16 residues long. Germline values: CDR1 SNHLY, CDR2 FYNNEI. Germline trimming cut 6 bases from V and 3 bases from J; bases unmatched to any gene: 12. CDR3 region: CASSLFRDRVLYEQYF. The CDR3, as DNA: TGTGCCAGCAGCCTCTTCCGGGACAGGGTCCTCTACGAGCAGTACTTC.

The chain's CDR3 is CASSRGQGMNTEAFF. The CDR3 bases are TGTGCCAGTAGTCGGGGACAGGGTATGAACACTGAAGCTTTCTTT. The V call is TRBV19, the J call TRBJ1-1; 9 positions agree with TRBD1. V shed 5 bases, J shed 0 bases, and the junction held 4 bases outside the gene matches. Germline lookup yields CDR1 LNHDA and CDR2 SQIVND (reference sequence). The length of the CDR3 is 15 residues.

The chain carries TRBV19 and TRBJ1-2; D not certain. The germline gives CDR1 LNHDA, CDR2 SQIVND (reference sequence). Trimming took off 2 bases at V and 7 bases at J, with 14 bases between the two ends. The CDR3 extends over 14 amino acids. The CDR3 coding sequence is TGTGCCAGTAGTATATTTTCCCCCTTGGGTGGCTACACCTTC. It translates to CASSIFSPLGGYTF.

The J gene is TRBJ2-5, the V gene TRBV20-1; D gene uncertain. This CDR3 has 9 amino acids. Trimming pared 3 bases from V and 5 bases from J, leaving 1 base between. Germline loops: CDR1 DFQATT, CDR2 SNEGSKA (reference sequence). The CDR3 nucleotides read TGCAGTGCTAGGGAGACCCAGTACTTC. Translated, it gives CSARETQYF.

The chain couples TRBV18 to TRBJ1-1; the match to TRBD1 covers 8 bases. The CDR3 is made up of 15 amino acids. V shed 4 bases and J 4 bases; nucleotides not matched to a gene: 8. Germline-derived CDR1 and CDR2 are KGHSH and LQKENI. CDR3 DNA: TGTGCCAGCTCACGGAACAGGGGGAGCGGCACTGAAGCTTTCTTT. Protein sequence: CASSRNRGSGTEAFF.

The chain combines TRBV10-3 with TRBJ2-7; 8 positions agree with TRBD2. V shed 4 bases, J shed 4 bases, and the junction held 6 bases outside the gene matches. In germline, CDR1 is ENHRY, CDR2 SYGVKD. The CDR3 runs 14 residues. The CDR3 nucleotides read TGTGCCATCAGTGGACTGAGCGGGAGTTACGAGCAGTACTTC. Translated, it gives CAISGLSGSYEQYF.

The rearrangement links TRBV28 to TRBJ2-1; D call uncertain. The germline CDR1 and CDR2 sequences are MDHEN and SYDVKM. The CDR3 consists of 15 residues. Between the trimmed V and J ends, which lost 6 bases and 8 bases, there was a span of 20 bases. The CDR3 spells CASRRAARWLDEQFF. The CDR3 nucleotides read TGTGCCAGCAGACGGGCTGCCAGGTGGCTCGATGAGCAGTTCTTC.

The chain has TRBV2 and TRBJ2-3; weak D call: TRBD2 (7 bases). Trimming pared 3 bases from V and 6 bases from J, leaving 13 bases between. This CDR3 contains 14 residues. CDR1 and CDR2 (germline): SNHLY, FYNNEI. The CDR3 DNA sequence: TGTGCCAGCAGTGATTGGGGGGGCAAGGATACGCAGTATTTT. It is translated as CASSDWGGKDTQYF.

This sequence joins TRBV3-1 (or the pseudogene TRBV3-2) and TRBJ2-1, with D tentatively TRBD1 (6 bases). The germline V gene has CDR1 LGHDT and CDR2 YNNKEL (reference sequence). The CDR3 runs to 15 residues. The V gene lost 3 bases and the J gene lost 3 bases, with 12 bases spanning the gap. The CDR3 protein is CASSQPTGDYNEQFF. The CDR3 DNA sequence: TGTGCCAGCAGCCAGCCGACAGGAGACTACAATGAGCAGTTCTTC.

The CDR3 region has the DNA TGTGCCAGCAGTTACTCGCCCACTGGGGCCAACGTCCTGACTTTC. It encodes CASSYSPTGANVLTF. The rearrangement uses TRBV6-5 and TRBJ2-6; D ambiguous. Germline lookup yields CDR1 MNHEY and CDR2 SVGAGI. Trimming took off 0 bases at V and 2 bases at J, with 5 bases between the two ends. The CDR3 totals 15 residues.

This clone occurred once. The chain employs TRBV4-2 and TRBJ1-2; weak D call: TRBD1 (5 bases). With 0 bases removed from V and 4 bases from J, the gap between germline ends came to 15 bases. CDR3 length equals 16 residues. CDR1 and CDR2 from the germline V gene are LGHNA and YNFKEQ. CDR3 in DNA: TGTGCCAGCAGCCAAGAGGTGGGGGGAATCGGCTATGGCTACACCTTC. Translating gives CASSQEVGGIGYGYTF.

V usage is TRBV19 and J usage is TRBJ1-1; weak D call: TRBD1 (6 bases). CDR3 length: 15 amino acids. The V gene's germline CDR1 is LNHDA and CDR2 SQIVND (reference sequence). Trimming stripped 6 bases from V and 0 bases from J, with 14 bases between. CDR3 DNA: TGTGCCAGTAGCAAACTGGGGGGCGTGAACACTGAAGCTTTCTTT. Translated, it gives CASSKLGGVNTEAFF. The full variable domain, with the rest looked up from reference TRBV19 and TRBJ1-1, is DGGITQSPKYLFRKEGQNVTLSCEQNLNHDAMYWYRQDPGQGLRLIYYSQIVNDFQKGDIAEGYSVSREKKESFPLTVTSAQKNPTAFYLCASSKLGGVNTEAFFGQGTRLTVV.

This clone was detected a few times. The chain employs TRBV28 and TRBJ2-1; D remains unclear. Trimming removed 1 base from V and 8 bases from J, with 15 bases in between. The CDR3 loop spans 15 amino acids. Germline V gene lookup returns CDR1 MDHEN and CDR2 SYDVKM. The DNA for the CDR3 is TGTGCCAGCAGTTTATCGGTCCTCGCCGTTTATGAGCAGTTCTTC. Translated, it gives CASSLSVLAVYEQFF.

This chain connects TRBV19 to TRBJ1-6; D uncertain. V was cut by 2 bases and J by 3 bases, with 8 bases left in between. The CDR3 length is 15 residues. Germline loops: CDR1 LNHDA, CDR2 SQIVND (reference sequence). CDR3 sequence (DNA): TGTGCCAGTAGTATAAGCGGCAGCTATAATTCACCCCTCCACTTT. Translation: CASSISGSYNSPLHF.

The V and J genes are TRBV9 and TRBJ2-1, with D perhaps matching TRBD2 (6 bases). The CDR3 spans 16 residues. Per the germline V gene, CDR1 is SGDLS and CDR2 is YYNGEE. V dropped 4 bases and J dropped 4 bases, with 18 bases sitting between them. The DNA for the CDR3 is TGTGCCAGCAGCCCTCTGGGGGAGGTTATGTACAATGAGCAGTTCTTC. Its translation is CASSPLGEVMYNEQFF.

This rearrangement joins TRBV27 to TRBJ1-1; the match to TRBD1 covers 12 bases. This CDR3 contains 14 residues. Trimming at V came to 8 bases and at J to 3 bases, leaving 4 bases not matched to a gene. The germline CDR1 and CDR2 sequences are MNHEY and SMNVEV (reference sequence). In DNA, the CDR3 is TGTGCCAGCTCAGGGACAGGGGGCTACACTGAAGCTTTCTTT. Its translation is CASSGTGGYTEAFF.

This clone was seen a few times. The chain joins TRBV19 to TRBJ2-3; D ambiguous. Trimming removed 5 bases from V and 2 bases from J, with 2 bases in between. This CDR3 has 11 residues. Germline CDR1 and CDR2: LNHDA and SQIVND (reference sequence). The CDR3 DNA follows: TGTGCCAGTAGTTACACAGATACGCAGTATTTT. As protein: CASSYTDTQYF.

This chain connects TRBV4-2 to TRBJ2-1; TRBD2 agrees at 8 bases. The germline V gene encodes CDR1 LGHNA and CDR2 YNFKEQ. The CDR3 runs 16 residues. V was pared by 0 bases and J by 6 bases, with 7 bases of the junction left unmatched. The CDR3 loop is CASSQDPGRALNEQFF. The CDR3 coding sequence is TGTGCCAGCAGCCAAGATCCCGGGAGGGCCCTCAATGAGCAGTTCTTC.

This chain connects TRBV2 to TRBJ1-2; D is undetermined. This CDR3 region has 12 residues. Germline V gene lookup returns CDR1 SNHLY and CDR2 FYNNEI. V was shortened by 6 bases and J by 0 bases, with 5 bases between the two germline ends. CDR3 region: CASRSPNYGYTF. CDR3 nucleotides: TGTGCCAGCAGGTCGCCTAACTATGGCTACACCTTC.

The count of this clone is one. This chain links TRBV5-8 with TRBJ1-5, with 7 bases that match TRBD1. The junction had 6 bases not matched to a gene; V was cut back by 2 bases and J by 4 bases. CDR1 and CDR2 (germline): SGHTS, YDEGEE. The CDR3 has 15 residues. CDR3 amino acids: CASSLLGQPNQPQHF. For the CDR3, the DNA is TGTGCCAGCAGCTTATTGGGACAGCCAAATCAGCCCCAGCATTTT.